This T cell receptor (beta chain) came from a study of cytomegalovirus exposure and HLA in healthy donors. Overall study findings and caveats: Sequencing likely produced, as an artifact, a cluster of highly shared sequence variants.

Though nominally healthy at sampling, donors likely had unrecorded immune exposures. As concerns this clone: The antigen is unknown.

Primers included in the PCR were 60 Vbeta and 13 Jbeta primers. The assay was immunoSEQ multiplex PCR, and TCRdb's table has in-frame clones only and misses some. The sample has around 75,000 clones, around three quarters seen once; the top ten hold approximately 3.4%. Trimming removed 0 bases from V and 0 bases from J, with 9 bases in between. The CDR3 is made up of 15 amino acids. In germline, CDR1 is GTSNPN, CDR2 SVGIG (reference sequence). The clonotype comes from a man aged 35 to 55 in good health and CMV-seronegative. The sample comprised PBMCs. This chain links TRBV30 with TRBJ1-5; a possible D gene is TRBD1 (6 bases). Here the CDR3 reads CAWSVGTNSNQPQHF. The CDR3 DNA sequence: TGTGCCTGGAGTGTAGGGACAAATAGCAATCAGCCCCAGCATTTT. Drawing the rest from reference TRBV30 and TRBJ1-5, the complete variable domain is SQTIHQWPATLVQPVGSPLSLECTVEGTSNPNLYWYRQAAGRGLQLLFYSVGIGQISSEVPQNLSASRPQDRQFILSSKKLLLSDSGFYLCAWSVGTNSNQPQHFGDGTRLSIL.